This T cell receptor beta chain was sequenced during a study of T cell changes during pregnancy in multiple sclerosis. TCRdb keeps only in-frame clones here, not all; method: immunoSEQ multiplex PCR. Among around 36,000 clones, around 90% were seen once, and the ten largest hold approximately 0.44%. The sample here was CD4+ T cells from peripheral blood mononuclear cells, taken in the third trimester of pregnancy. The sequence came from a female donor with multiple sclerosis, enrolled in a pregnancy study.

DNA of the CDR3: TGTGCCAGCAGCGTAGGTCAGGGGGAGGCCAACGTCCTGACTTTC. As protein: CASSVGQGEANVLTF. The chain employs TRBV9 and TRBJ2-6, with 7 positions matching TRBD1. The length of the CDR3 is 15 residues. The germline V gene has CDR1 SGDLS and CDR2 YYNGEE. V dropped 0 bases and J dropped 6; count of bases not matched to a gene: 3.